The 22 T cell receptor beta chains given below trace back to one sample, sequenced in a study of T cell responses to AZD1222 COVID-19 vaccine (dated by TCRdb to about 2021). The library was generated by the immunoSEQ multiplex PCR assay. Imported from immuneACCESS, the table was reduced by TCRdb to in-frame sequences with V and J called. These copies leave out some clones; in studies compared against another copy, an unresolved V gene accounts for under half, and the cause of the remainder is not known. The sample table shows fewer than 120,000 clones, and roughly 89% are seen once. Of the sample, 2% to 2.5% falls within the top ten clones. According to the study, the label for this sample's time point signals: about 28 days (+/-7) after the second vaccine dose. The sample consisted of peripheral blood, taken 28 days after the second AZD1222 dose. These receptors originate from an adult who received the AZD1222 COVID-19 vaccine.

This clone was recorded once. The CDR3 is CASSLGTGETQYF. The CDR3 DNA reads TGTGCCAGCAGCTTAGGGACAGGAGAGACCCAGTACTTC. The chain recombines TRBV7-9 with TRBJ2-5; 7 bases agree with TRBD1. Trimming cost V 1 base and J 4 bases; bases outside gene matches: 0. In germline, CDR1 is SEHNR, CDR2 FQNEAQ (reference sequence). The CDR3 contains 13 residues.

The CDR3 DNA is TGTGCCAGTGTTACAGGGAGCGCTGAAGCTTTCTTT. This codes for CASVTGSAEAFF. The rearrangement links TRBV19 to TRBJ1-1, with D possibly being TRBD1 (6 bases). CDR3 length: 12 amino acids. CDR1 is LNHDA, CDR2 SQIVND, per germline (reference sequence). V was shortened by 8 bases and J by 6 bases, with 13 bases between the two germline ends. Combining the CDR3 with reference TRBV19 and TRBJ1-1 gives the whole variable domain DGGITQSPKYLFRKEGQNVTLSCEQNLNHDAMYWYRQDPGQGLRLIYYSQIVNDFQKGDIAEGYSVSREKKESFPLTVTSAQKNPTAFYLCASVTGSAEAFFGQGTRLTVV.

This clone was observed once. This rearrangement joins TRBV10-3 to TRBJ2-5; D remains ambiguous. This CDR3 region has 12 residues. The V gene lost 8 bases and the J gene lost 4 bases, with 11 bases spanning the gap. Germline loops: CDR1 ENHRY, CDR2 SYGVKD. This chain's CDR3 is CAILNGRETQYF. The CDR3 DNA sequence: TGTGCCATCCTGAACGGCCGAGAGACCCAGTACTTC.

The chain has TRBV24-1 and TRBJ2-5, with D perhaps matching TRBD1 (8 bases). The V end was cut by 4 bases, the J end by 4 bases, with 21 bases between. The CDR3 extends over 17 amino acids. Germline values: CDR1 KGHDR, CDR2 SFDVKD. The CDR3 nucleotides are TGTGCCACCAGTGAGGCTACTAGCGCTCAGGGGGCAGAGACCCAGTACTTC. Translation: CATSEATSAQGAETQYF.

The chain recombines TRBV2 with TRBJ2-7; the D gene is possibly TRBD2 (7 bases). This CDR3 is 13 amino acids long. CDR1 and CDR2 from the germline V gene are SNHLY and FYNNEI. Trimming stripped 11 bases from V and 0 bases from J, with 14 bases between. CDR3 amino acids: CAGGGPSSYEQYF. The CDR3 bases are TGTGCCGGGGGGGGCCCGTCCTCCTACGAGCAGTACTTC.

The V call is TRBV5-4, the J call TRBJ1-1; D uncertain. CDR1 SGHNT and CDR2 YYREEE come from the germline V gene (reference sequence). The CDR3 extends over 14 amino acids. The V end was cut by 1 base, the J end by 4 bases, with 11 bases between. The CDR3 loop reads CASSLIQAPTEAFF. The CDR3 nucleotides are TGTGCCAGCAGCTTGATCCAGGCCCCCACTGAAGCTTTCTTT.

The chain has TRBV2 and TRBJ2-2, with a possible D match to TRBD1 (6 bases). CDR3 size: 16 residues. V lost 2 bases to trimming and J lost 1 base, with 11 bases between them. CDR1 is SNHLY, CDR2 FYNNEI, per germline. CDR3 amino acids: CASSEQGPLNTGELFF. The DNA of the CDR3 is TGTGCCAGCAGTGAACAGGGGCCGTTGAACACCGGGGAGCTGTTTTTT.

The rearrangement joins TRBV9 to TRBJ2-2; D call uncertain. Trimming cost V 2 bases and J 2 bases, with 1 base left between them. The CDR3 has 12 amino acids. Germline-derived CDR1 and CDR2 are SGDLS and YYNGEE. The CDR3 DNA sequence: TGTGCCAGCAGCGTTAACACCGGGGAGCTGTTTTTT. This sequence encodes CASSVNTGELFF.

The chain is built from TRBV4-1 and TRBJ1-1; unclear D gene. V lost 1 base to trimming and J lost 5 bases, with 11 bases between them. Germline V lookup: CDR1 MGHRA, CDR2 YSYEKL. This CDR3 region has 14 residues. For the CDR3, the DNA is TGCGCCAGCAGCCAAGTTAACAGCCGGACTGAAGCTTTCTTT. It yields the protein CASSQVNSRTEAFF.

The chain recombines TRBV5-4 with TRBJ2-1; 8 bases are a match to TRBD1. The CDR3 totals 14 residues. J was trimmed by 7 bases and V by 3 bases; bases with no gene match: 6. Per germline, CDR1 SGHNT and CDR2 YYREEE (reference sequence). CDR3 protein: CASSSKDRDNEQFF. The CDR3 DNA sequence: TGTGCCAGCAGCTCGAAGGACAGGGATAATGAGCAGTTCTTC.

This clone has a single count. This chain connects TRBV10-1 to TRBJ2-7; no clear D. This CDR3 has 13 amino acids. The ends were cut back, 2 bases at V and 3 bases at J, with 8 bases in the middle. CDR1 and CDR2 (germline): WNHNN, SYGVQD (reference sequence). For the CDR3, the DNA is TGCGCCAGCAGTGAGGGCGGTAACTACGAGCAGTACTTC. Protein product: CASSEGGNYEQYF.

This chain joins TRBV30 and TRBJ1-4; D is unclear. CDR3 length: 13 amino acids. Trimming left V 4 bases short and J 6 bases short, with 12 bases between. Germline V lookup: CDR1 GTSNPN, CDR2 SVGIG (reference sequence). The CDR3 DNA follows: TGTGCCTGGAAAGGGCCCTGGGATGAAAAACTGTTTTTT. It is translated as CAWKGPWDEKLFF.

This chain uses TRBV6-5 with TRBJ1-6; D remains ambiguous. Germline V gene data show CDR1 as MNHEY and CDR2 as SVGAGI. Trimming left V 6 bases short and J 4 bases short, with 10 bases between. There are 14 residues in the CDR3. The CDR3 spells CASSPRRYNSPLHF. In nucleotides, the CDR3 is TGTGCCAGCAGCCCGCGACGGTATAATTCACCCCTCCACTTT.

The rearrangement joins TRBV18 to TRBJ1-6; D call uncertain. This CDR3 is built from 13 residues. Germline assignment: CDR1 KGHSH and CDR2 LQKENI. The V end lost 3 bases, the J end lost 9 bases, and 9 bases lay between the germline ends. The CDR3 DNA follows: TGTGCCAGCTCACCGGAGCGGAGTTCACCCCTCCACTTT. Encoded protein: CASSPERSSPLHF.

The chain carries TRBV4-1 and TRBJ2-7, with D perhaps matching TRBD1 or TRBD2 (5 bases each). CDR1 is MGHRA and CDR2 is YSYEKL in the germline V gene. V dropped 3 bases and J dropped 1 base, with 16 bases sitting between them. The CDR3 length is 16 residues. The CDR3 sequence: CASSHAEGTVSYEQYF. The CDR3 DNA sequence: TGCGCCAGCAGCCACGCAGAGGGGACGGTGTCCTACGAGCAGTACTTC.

The V call is TRBV18, the J call TRBJ2-5; D not certain. Germline V gene lookup returns CDR1 KGHSH and CDR2 LQKENI. With 0 bases removed from V and 5 bases from J, the gap between germline ends came to 10 bases. This CDR3 has 14 amino acids. The CDR3 DNA reads as TGTGCCAGCTCACCACCGTCAGGCCCTGAGACCCAGTACTTC. Translated: CASSPPSGPETQYF. The variable domain in full, with the rest retrieved from reference TRBV18 and TRBJ2-5, is NAGVMQNPRHLVRRRGQEARLRCSPMKGHSHVYWYRQLPEEGLKFMVYLQKENIIDESGMPKERFSAEFPKEGPSILRIQQVVRGDSAAYFCASSPPSGPETQYFGPGTRLLVL.

The V call is TRBV2, the J call TRBJ2-7; TRBD2 matches 8 bases. This CDR3 is 14 amino acids long. J was trimmed by 8 bases and V by 4 bases; bases with no gene match: 10. CDR1 SNHLY and CDR2 FYNNEI come from the germline V gene. In nucleotides, the CDR3 is TGTGCCAGCAGTGGACAGGCGCCGGGGGGGCAGCAGTACTTC. It is translated as CASSGQAPGGQQYF.

The chain couples TRBV12-3 or TRBV12-4 to TRBJ2-4, with D possibly TRBD1 on 5 matching bases. This CDR3 is 13 amino acids long. V gave up 3 bases and J gave up 4 bases, with 7 bases separating them. The CDR3 region is CASSLSGKNIQYF. The CDR3 nucleotides are TGTGCCAGCAGTTTGTCAGGGAAAAACATTCAGTACTTC.

V is TRBV19 and J is TRBJ1-5; 9 bases are a match to TRBD1. V shed 9 bases and J 5 bases; nucleotides not matched to a gene: 5. Germline loops: CDR1 LNHDA, CDR2 SQIVND (reference sequence). The CDR3 extends over 13 amino acids. The CDR3 DNA reads as TGTGCCAGCTTCGACAGGGGGGATCAGCCCCAGCATTTT. Protein: CASFDRGDQPQHF.

The V call is TRBV12-3 or TRBV12-4, the J call TRBJ1-3; no clear D. The CDR3 is made up of 12 amino acids. Deletions cut 6 bases from V and 3 bases from J, with 6 bases between. CDR3 DNA sequence: TGTGCCAGCAGCCTTATTGGAAACACCATATATTTT. Its protein product is CASSLIGNTIYF.

The chain links TRBV25-1 to TRBJ2-1; TRBD2 matches 11 bases. This CDR3 has 16 amino acids. Germline assignment: CDR1 MGHDK and CDR2 SYGVNS. V lost 4 bases and J lost 2; bases outside the gene matches: 4. The CDR3 is CASSARLAGTYNEQFF. The DNA for the CDR3 is TGTGCCAGCAGTGCCCGACTAGCGGGGACCTACAATGAGCAGTTCTTC.

The gene calls are TRBV19 and TRBJ1-2, with D perhaps TRBD1 (6 bases). The CDR3 is made up of 12 amino acids. Germline-derived CDR1 and CDR2 are LNHDA and SQIVND (reference sequence). Deletions cut 5 bases from V and 6 bases from J, with 10 bases between. The CDR3 DNA is TGTGCCAGTAGTCCACAGGGTGATGGCTACACCTTC. It yields the protein CASSPQGDGYTF.